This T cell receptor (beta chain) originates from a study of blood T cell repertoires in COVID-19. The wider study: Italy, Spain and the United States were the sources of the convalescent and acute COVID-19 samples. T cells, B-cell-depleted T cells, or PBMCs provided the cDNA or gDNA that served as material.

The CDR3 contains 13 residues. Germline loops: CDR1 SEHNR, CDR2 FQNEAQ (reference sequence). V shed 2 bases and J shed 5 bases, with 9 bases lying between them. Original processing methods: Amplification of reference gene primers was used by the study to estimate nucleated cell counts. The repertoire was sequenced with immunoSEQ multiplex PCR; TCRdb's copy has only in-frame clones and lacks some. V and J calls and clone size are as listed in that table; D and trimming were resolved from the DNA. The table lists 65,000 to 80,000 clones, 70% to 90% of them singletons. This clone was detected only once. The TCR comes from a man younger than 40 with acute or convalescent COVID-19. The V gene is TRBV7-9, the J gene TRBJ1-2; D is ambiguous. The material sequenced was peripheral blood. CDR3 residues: CASSLNSVYGYTF. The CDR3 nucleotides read TGTGCCAGCAGCTTAAATTCGGTTTATGGCTACACCTTC.